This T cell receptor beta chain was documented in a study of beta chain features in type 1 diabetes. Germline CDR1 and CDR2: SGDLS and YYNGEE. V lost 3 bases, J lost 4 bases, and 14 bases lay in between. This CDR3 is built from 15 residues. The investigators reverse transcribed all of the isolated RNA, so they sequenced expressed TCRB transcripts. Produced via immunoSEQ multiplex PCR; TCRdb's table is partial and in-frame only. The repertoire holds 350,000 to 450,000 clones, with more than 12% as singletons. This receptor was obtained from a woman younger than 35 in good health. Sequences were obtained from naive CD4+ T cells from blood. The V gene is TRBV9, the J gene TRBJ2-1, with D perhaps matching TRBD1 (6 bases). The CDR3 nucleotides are TGTGCCAGCAGCGCAAGGGGGACACATTACAATGAGCAGTTCTTC. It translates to CASSARGTHYNEQFF.